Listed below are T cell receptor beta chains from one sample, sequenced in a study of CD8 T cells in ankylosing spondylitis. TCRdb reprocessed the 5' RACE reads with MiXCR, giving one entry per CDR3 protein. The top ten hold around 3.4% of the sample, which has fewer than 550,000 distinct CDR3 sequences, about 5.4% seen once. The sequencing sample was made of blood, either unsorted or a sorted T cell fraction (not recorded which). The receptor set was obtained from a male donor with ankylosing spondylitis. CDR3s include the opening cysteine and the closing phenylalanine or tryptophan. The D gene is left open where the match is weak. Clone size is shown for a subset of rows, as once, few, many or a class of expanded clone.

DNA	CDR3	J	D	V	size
TGCAGTGCTAGAGAGGACAGGTCTCAGCCCCAGCATTTT	CSAREDRSQPQHF	TRBJ1-5	TRBD1	TRBV20-1	many
TGCAGTGCGCCCGGGACTACCAATAGGTACGAGCAGTACTTC	CSAPGTTNRYEQYF	TRBJ2-7	TRBD2	TRBV20-1	many
TGCGCCAGCAGGAGCGGCCCGGACCGGACGGTGTACTTC	CASRSGPDRTVYF	TRBJ2-4	.	TRBV5-1	many
TGCAGTGCTAGCCCTGAACCCAATGAGCAGTTCTTC	CSASPEPNEQFF	TRBJ2-1	.	TRBV20-1	many
TGTGCCAGCAGCCAAGGAGATGTCGGGGAGCTGTTTTTT	CASSQGDVGELFF	TRBJ2-2	.	TRBV3-1	.
TGTGCCAGCAGTCCCGGGACAGGGCGCCCAGATACGCAGTATTTT	CASSPGTGRPDTQYF	TRBJ2-3	TRBD1	TRBV6-2/TRBV6-3	.
TGTGCCAGTAGTACTGGACAGGGGGTTGGCCCCGGGGAGCTGTTTTTT	CASSTGQGVGPGELFF	TRBJ2-2	TRBD1	TRBV19	.
TGCGCCAGCAGCCAGGGGGTGGCGGGGGGATACAATGAGCAGTTCTTC	CASSQGVAGGYNEQFF	TRBJ2-1	TRBD2	TRBV4-3	many
TGCAGTGCTACCCAGGGGGCGGAGCAGTTCTTC	CSATQGAEQFF	TRBJ2-1	TRBD1	TRBV20-1	.
TGTGCCAGCAGCCGTGGGACGGAAAATTCGGGGAGGTACTTC	CASSRGTENSGRYF	TRBJ2-7	.	TRBV5-5	many
TGTGCCAGCAGTTTGTTCGGGATGGGAGATACGCAGTATTTT	CASSLFGMGDTQYF	TRBJ2-3	.	TRBV27	many
TGCAGTGCTAGTCCAGGGGGGATAATGAGTCAGCCCCAGCATTTT	CSASPGGIMSQPQHF	TRBJ1-5	TRBD1	TRBV20-1	many
TGTGCCAGCAACAGGGCCTACTCCTACGAGCAGTACTTC	CASNRAYSYEQYF	TRBJ2-7	.	TRBV7-2	many
TGCAGCGTTGAAGCGGGACACTTACAAGAGACCCAGTACTTC	CSVEAGHLQETQYF	TRBJ2-5	.	TRBV29-1	many
TGTGCCAGCAGTCTAGACAGGGTCTGGAACACTGAAGCTTTCTTT	CASSLDRVWNTEAFF	TRBJ1-1	TRBD1	TRBV27	many
TGTGCCAGCAGCCCCCACCCGAACACTGAAGCTTTCTTT	CASSPHPNTEAFF	TRBJ1-1	.	TRBV3-1	many
TGTGCCAGCTCACCATCGGGAGGCTCCTACGAGCAGTACTTC	CASSPSGGSYEQYF	TRBJ2-7	TRBD2	TRBV18	many
TGTGCCAGCAGCTTAGCTCAGGGGAGAAACACCATATATTTT	CASSLAQGRNTIYF	TRBJ1-3	.	TRBV7-9	many
TGCGCCAGCAGCTCCGACCGGGATCCAGGTGGCTACACCTTC	CASSSDRDPGGYTF	TRBJ1-2	.	TRBV5-1	many
TGTGCCAGCAGCCAAGCGATAGGGGATTACGAGCAGTACTTC	CASSQAIGDYEQYF	TRBJ2-7	.	TRBV4-2	many
TGCGCCAGCAGCCAAGAAACCGGTGATACGCAGTATTTT	CASSQETGDTQYF	TRBJ2-3	.	TRBV4-3	many